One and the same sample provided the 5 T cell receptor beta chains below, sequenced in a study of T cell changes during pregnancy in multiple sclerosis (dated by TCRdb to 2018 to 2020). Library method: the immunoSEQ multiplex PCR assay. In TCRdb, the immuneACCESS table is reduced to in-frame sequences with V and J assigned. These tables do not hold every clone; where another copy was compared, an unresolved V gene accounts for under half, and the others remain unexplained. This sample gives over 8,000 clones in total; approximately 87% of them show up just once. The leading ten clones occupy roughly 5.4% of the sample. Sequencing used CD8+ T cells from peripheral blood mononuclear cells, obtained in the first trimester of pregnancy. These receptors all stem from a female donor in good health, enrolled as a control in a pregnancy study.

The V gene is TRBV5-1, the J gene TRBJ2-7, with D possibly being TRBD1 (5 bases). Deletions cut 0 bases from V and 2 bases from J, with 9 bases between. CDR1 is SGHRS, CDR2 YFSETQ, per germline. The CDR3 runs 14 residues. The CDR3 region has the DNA TGCGCCAGCAGCTTGGAGCAGGGCCCCTACGAGCAGTACTTC. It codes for CASSLEQGPYEQYF.

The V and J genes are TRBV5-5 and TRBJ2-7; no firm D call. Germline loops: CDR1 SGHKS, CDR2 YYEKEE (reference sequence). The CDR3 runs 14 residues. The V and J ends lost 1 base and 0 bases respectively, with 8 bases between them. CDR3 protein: CASSLHRNSYEQYF. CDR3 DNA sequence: TGTGCCAGCAGCTTGCACAGAAACTCCTACGAGCAGTACTTC.

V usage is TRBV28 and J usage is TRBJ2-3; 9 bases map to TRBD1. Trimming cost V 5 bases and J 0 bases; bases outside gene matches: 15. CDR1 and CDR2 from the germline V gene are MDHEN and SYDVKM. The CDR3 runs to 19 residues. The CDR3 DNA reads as TGTGCCAGCAGTGGATGGACAGGGGATGGCCCATCCAGCACAGATACGCAGTATTTT. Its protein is CASSGWTGDGPSSTDTQYF.

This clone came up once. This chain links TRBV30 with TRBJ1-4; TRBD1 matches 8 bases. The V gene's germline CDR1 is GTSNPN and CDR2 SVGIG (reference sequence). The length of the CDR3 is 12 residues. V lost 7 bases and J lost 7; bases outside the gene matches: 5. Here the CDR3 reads CASDRAGEKLFF. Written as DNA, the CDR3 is TGTGCCTCGGACAGGGCCGGTGAAAAACTGTTTTTT.

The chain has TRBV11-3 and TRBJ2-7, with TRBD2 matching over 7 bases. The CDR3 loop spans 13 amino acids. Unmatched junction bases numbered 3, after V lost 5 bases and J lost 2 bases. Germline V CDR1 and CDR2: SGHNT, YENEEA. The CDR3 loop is CASSRGRTYEQYF. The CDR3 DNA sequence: TGTGCCAGCAGCCGCGGGAGAACCTACGAGCAGTACTTC.